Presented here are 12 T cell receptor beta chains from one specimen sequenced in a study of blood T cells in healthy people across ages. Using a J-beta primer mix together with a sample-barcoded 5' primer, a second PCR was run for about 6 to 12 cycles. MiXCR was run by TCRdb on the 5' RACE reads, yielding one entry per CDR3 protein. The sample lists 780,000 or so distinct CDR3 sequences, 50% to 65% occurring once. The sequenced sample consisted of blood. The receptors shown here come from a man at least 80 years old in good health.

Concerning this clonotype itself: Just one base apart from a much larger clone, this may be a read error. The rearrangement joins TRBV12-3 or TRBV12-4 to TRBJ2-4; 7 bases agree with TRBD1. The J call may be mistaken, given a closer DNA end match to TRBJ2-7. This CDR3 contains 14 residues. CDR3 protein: CASSVGTEHYEQYF. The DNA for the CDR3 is TGTGCCAGCAGTGTAGGGACAGAACACTACGAGCAGTACTTC.

The CDR3 DNA sequence: TGTGCCAGCGGTATCCAAATTCCCGGGACTAGCGGGGTATACGAGCAGTACTTC. As protein: CASGIQIPGTSGVYEQYF. The rearrangement joins TRBV6-1 to TRBJ2-1; 13 bases are shared with TRBD2. With the DNA end fitting TRBJ2-7 better, the J assignment may be wrong. Germline assignment: CDR1 MNHNS and CDR2 SASEGT. CDR3 length: 18 amino acids.

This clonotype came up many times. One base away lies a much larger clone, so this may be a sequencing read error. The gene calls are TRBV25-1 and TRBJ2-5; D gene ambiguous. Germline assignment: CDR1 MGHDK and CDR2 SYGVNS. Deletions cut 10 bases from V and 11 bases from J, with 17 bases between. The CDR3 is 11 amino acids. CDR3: CATKVGNEQYF. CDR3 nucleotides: TGTGCCACCAAAGTGGGCAATGAGCAGTACTTC.

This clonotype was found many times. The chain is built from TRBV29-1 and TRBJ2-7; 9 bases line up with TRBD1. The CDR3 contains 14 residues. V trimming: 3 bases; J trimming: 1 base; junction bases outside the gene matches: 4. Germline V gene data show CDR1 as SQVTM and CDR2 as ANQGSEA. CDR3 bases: TGCAGCGTTGACCCGGGACAGGGATCCTACGAGCAGTACTTC. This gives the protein CSVDPGQGSYEQYF.

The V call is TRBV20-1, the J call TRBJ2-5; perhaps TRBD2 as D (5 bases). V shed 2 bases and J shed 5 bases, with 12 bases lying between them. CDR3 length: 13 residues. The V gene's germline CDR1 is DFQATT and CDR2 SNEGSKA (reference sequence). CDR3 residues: CSARSPPSETQYF. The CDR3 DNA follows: TGCAGTGCTAGATCCCCCCCTAGCGAGACCCAGTACTTC.

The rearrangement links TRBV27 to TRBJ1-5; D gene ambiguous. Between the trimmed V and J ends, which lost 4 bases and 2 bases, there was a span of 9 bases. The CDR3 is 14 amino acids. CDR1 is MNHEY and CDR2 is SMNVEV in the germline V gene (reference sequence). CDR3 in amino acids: CASSSNLGNQPQHF. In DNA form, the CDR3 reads TGTGCCAGCAGTTCTAACTTGGGCAATCAGCCCCAGCATTTT.

This CDR3 is CASSLGLGLAQEQFF. The CDR3 coding sequence is TGTGCCAGCAGCTTAGGCTTAGGACTAGCACAGGAGCAGTTCTTC. The rearrangement links TRBV7-9 to TRBJ2-1; 8 bases agree with TRBD2. V dropped 1 base and J dropped 10; count of bases not matched to a gene: 9. The CDR3 totals 15 residues. Germline CDR1 reads SEHNR; CDR2 reads FQNEAQ (reference sequence).

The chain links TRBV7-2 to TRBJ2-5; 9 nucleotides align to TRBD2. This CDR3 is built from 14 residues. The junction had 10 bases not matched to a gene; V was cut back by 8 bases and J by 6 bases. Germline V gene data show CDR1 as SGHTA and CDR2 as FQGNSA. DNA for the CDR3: TGTGCCAGCGGCGTAAGCGGGAGGACCCAGACCCAGTACTTC. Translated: CASGVSGRTQTQYF.

CDR3 sequence reads: CASSPLGLAGADTQYF. The CDR3 nucleotides are TGTGCCAGCAGCCCGTTGGGGCTAGCGGGAGCAGATACGCAGTATTTT. This chain joins TRBV7-2 and TRBJ2-3, with 10 bases matching TRBD2. CDR3 size: 16 residues. Germline CDR1 SGHTA, CDR2 FQGNSA. V lost 5 bases and J lost 4; bases outside the gene matches: 9.

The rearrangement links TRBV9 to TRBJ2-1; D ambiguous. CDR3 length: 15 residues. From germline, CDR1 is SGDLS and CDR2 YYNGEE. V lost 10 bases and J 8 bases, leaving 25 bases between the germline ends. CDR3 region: CASNPGDRPLHEQFF. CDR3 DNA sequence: TGTGCCTCCAACCCCGGAGACCGACCTCTCCATGAGCAGTTCTTC.

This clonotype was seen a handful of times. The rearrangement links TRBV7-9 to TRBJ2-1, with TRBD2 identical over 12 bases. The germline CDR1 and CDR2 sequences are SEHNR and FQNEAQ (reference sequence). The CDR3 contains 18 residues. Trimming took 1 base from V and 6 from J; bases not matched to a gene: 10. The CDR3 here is CASSLERLGLAGPNEQFF. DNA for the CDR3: TGTGCCAGCAGCTTAGAGAGGTTGGGACTAGCGGGCCCCAATGAGCAGTTCTTC.

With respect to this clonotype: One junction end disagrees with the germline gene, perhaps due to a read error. This chain's CDR3 is CASSLDRRPNEKLFF. DNA of the CDR3: TGTGCCAGCAGCTTAGACCGGCGTCCTAACGAAAAACTGTTTTTT. The chain employs TRBV7-9 and TRBJ1-4; D is ambiguous. CDR1 and CDR2 from the germline V gene are SEHNR and FQNEAQ (reference sequence). This CDR3 has 15 amino acids. The full variable domain, rest sourced from reference TRBV7-9 and TRBJ1-4, is DTGVSQNPRHKITKRGQNVTFRCDPISEHNRLYWYRQTLGQGPEFLTYFQNEAQLEKSRLLSDRFSAERPKGSFSTLEIQRTEQGDSAMYLCASSLDRRPNEKLFFGSGTQLSVL.